Here is one T cell receptor (beta chain) with its context. There are 13 residues in the CDR3. V was cut by 3 bases and J by 5 bases, with 11 bases left in between. Germline-derived CDR1 and CDR2 are SGHNT and YYREEE (reference sequence). Some clones are missing from TCRdb's copy, which holds only in-frame ones; the method was immunoSEQ multiplex PCR. The table has approximately 97,000 clones, about nine tenths seen once; the top ten hold under 2%. The source of the sample is a study of T cell changes during pregnancy in multiple sclerosis. The sample here was peripheral blood, taken after pregnancy. This sequence originates from a female donor in good health, enrolled as a control in a pregnancy study. This chain uses TRBV5-4 with TRBJ2-5, with TRBD2 as a possible D gene (6 bases). The CDR3 DNA reads TGTGCCAGCAGCTACCGGGACTTCGAGACCCAGTACTTC. It yields the protein CASSYRDFETQYF.